This T cell receptor (beta chain) originates from a study of blood T cell repertoires in COVID-19. Study in general: In each case, the material was cDNA or gDNA derived from T cells, B-cell-depleted T cells, or PBMCs.

In the authors' workflow: Nucleated cell number was recorded as an estimate derived from reference gene primer amplification. Assay: immunoSEQ multiplex PCR; the TCRdb copy retains only in-frame clones and omits some. That table is the source of V, J and clone size, and D and trimming were worked out from the DNA. The sample lists under 200,000 clones; approximately 90% were seen once. This clone appeared once. Deletions cut 6 bases from V and 2 bases from J, with 13 bases between. The CDR3 sequence is 14 residues long. Per the germline V gene, CDR1 is SNHLY and CDR2 is FYNNEI. The sequencing sample was made of peripheral blood. The chain combines TRBV2 with TRBJ2-5, with D perhaps TRBD1 (5 bases). This sequence originates from a man aged 60-69 years with active or convalescent COVID-19. CDR3 in DNA: TGTGCCAGCAGGCCACGGACACTTCAAGAGACCCAGTACTTC. As protein: CASRPRTLQETQYF.